Listed below are T cell receptor beta chains from one sample, sequenced in a study of cytomegalovirus exposure and HLA in healthy donors. Assay: immunoSEQ multiplex PCR; the TCRdb copy retains only in-frame clones and omits some. The table lists about 240,000 clones, around 80% of them singletons. Sequences were obtained from PBMCs. The receptor set was obtained from a woman aged 40 to 55 in good health and CMV-seropositive. The conserved cysteine and the conserved F or W are not part of the CDR3 here. A D gene is named only where the DNA matches it firmly.

d_call	v_call	j_call	cdr3_aa
TRBD1	TRBV19	TRBJ1-5	ASRYRTGGSNQPQH
TRBD1	TRBV18	TRBJ1-2	ASSPRDRGNYGYT
.	TRBV5-1	TRBJ2-7	ASSPLGLGDGCEQY
TRBD2	TRBV5-1	TRBJ2-1	ASSLQTVAGGPSYNEQF
TRBD2	TRBV7-2	TRBJ2-3	ASSPNSAGGTDTQY
.	TRBV10-3	TRBJ1-2	AISSINRGRNYGYT
.	TRBV4-3	TRBJ2-1	ASSQDSYINEQF
.	TRBV7-9	TRBJ1-2	ASSPVRDTGGYT
TRBD1	TRBV28	TRBJ2-3	ASSADRGGSADTQY
TRBD2	TRBV25-1	TRBJ2-3	ASSPASSGRYTDTQY
.	TRBV7-9	TRBJ1-6	ASSSSGEGSPLH
TRBD1	TRBV5-1	TRBJ1-2	ASSLGQGYRYGYT
TRBD1	TRBV7-2	TRBJ1-6	ASSLYSGTGQAPLH
TRBD1	TRBV30	TRBJ1-2	AWAGPGGYGYT
TRBD1	TRBV5-1	TRBJ1-1	ASSLTGGTEAF
.	TRBV5-1	TRBJ2-7	ASSPGNSYEQY
TRBD1	TRBV6-5	TRBJ2-7	ASSLGQGGYEQY
TRBD2	TRBV4-1	TRBJ2-5	ASSQDWTSKETQY
TRBD1	TRBV5-4	TRBJ1-4	ASSKGTGHNEKLF
TRBD1	TRBV28	TRBJ1-2	ASSSGQGVYGYT
.	TRBV21-1	TRBJ1-5	ASSSTIRDSNQPQH
.	TRBV11-3	TRBJ1-3	ASSLRGGSGNTIY
.	TRBV5-4	TRBJ2-1	ASSLQRVSNEQF
.	TRBV7-3	TRBJ2-5	ASSVGPVAWEQY
.	TRBV19	TRBJ1-2	ASSNLLEGGYT
.	TRBV6-1	TRBJ1-2	ASSEAMSVNYGYT
TRBD2	TRBV9	TRBJ2-7	ASSSKTSGAYEQY
.	TRBV5-6	TRBJ1-5	ASSYVGVSNQPQH
.	TRBV2	TRBJ1-6	ASRGGWGTANSPLH
.	TRBV21-1	TRBJ2-3	ASSNSGLALPDTQY
TRBD2	TRBV5-1	TRBJ2-7	ASSRAGPSGTHEQY
TRBD1	TRBV5-1	TRBJ1-4	ASARQGENEKLF
TRBD1	TRBV5-4	TRBJ2-7	ASSWGQSYEQY